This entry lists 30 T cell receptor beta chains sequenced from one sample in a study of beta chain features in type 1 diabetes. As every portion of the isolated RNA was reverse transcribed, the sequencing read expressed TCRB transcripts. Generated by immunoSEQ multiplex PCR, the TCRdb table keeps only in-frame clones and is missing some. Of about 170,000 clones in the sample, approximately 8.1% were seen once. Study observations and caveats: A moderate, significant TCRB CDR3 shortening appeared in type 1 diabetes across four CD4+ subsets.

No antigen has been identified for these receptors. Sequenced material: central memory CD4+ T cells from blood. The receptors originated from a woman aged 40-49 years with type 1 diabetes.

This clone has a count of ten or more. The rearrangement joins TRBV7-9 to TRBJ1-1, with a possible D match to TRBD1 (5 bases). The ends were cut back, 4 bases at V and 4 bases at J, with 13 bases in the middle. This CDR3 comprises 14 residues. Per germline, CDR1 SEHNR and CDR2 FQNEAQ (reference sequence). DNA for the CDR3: TGTGCCAGCAGCTCCCGGGGGGGGAGCACTGAAGCTTTCTTT. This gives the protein CASSSRGGSTEAFF.

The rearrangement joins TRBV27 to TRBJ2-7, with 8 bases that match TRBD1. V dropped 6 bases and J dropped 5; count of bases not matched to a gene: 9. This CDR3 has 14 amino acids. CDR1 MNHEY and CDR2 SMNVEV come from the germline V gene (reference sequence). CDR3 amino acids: CASSPGDRLDEQYF. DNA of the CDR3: TGTGCCAGCAGCCCAGGGGACAGGTTGGACGAGCAGTACTTC.

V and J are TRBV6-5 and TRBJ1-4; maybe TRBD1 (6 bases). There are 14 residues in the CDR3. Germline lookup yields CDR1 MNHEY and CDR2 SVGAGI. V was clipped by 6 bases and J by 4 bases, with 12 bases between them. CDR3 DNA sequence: TGTGCCAGCAGAAATGACAGGAATAATGAAAAACTGTTTTTT. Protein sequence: CASRNDRNNEKLFF.

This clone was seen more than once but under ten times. For the CDR3, the DNA is TGTGCCAGCAGCCCCAAACAGGGAGGGGGGACCGGGGAGCTGTTTTTT. Protein product: CASSPKQGGGTGELFF. This chain uses TRBV11-2 with TRBJ2-2, with D maybe TRBD2 (7 bases). V lost 5 bases and J lost 5, with 18 bases in between. The CDR3 is 16 amino acids. CDR1 and CDR2 from the germline V gene are SGHAT and FQNNGV.

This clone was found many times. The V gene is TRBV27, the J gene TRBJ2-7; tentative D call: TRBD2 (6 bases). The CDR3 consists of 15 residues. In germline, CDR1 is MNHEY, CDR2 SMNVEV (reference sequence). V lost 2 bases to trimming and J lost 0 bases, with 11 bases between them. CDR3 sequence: CASSLIGGTSYEQYF. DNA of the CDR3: TGTGCCAGCAGTTTAATCGGAGGGACCTCCTACGAGCAGTACTTC.

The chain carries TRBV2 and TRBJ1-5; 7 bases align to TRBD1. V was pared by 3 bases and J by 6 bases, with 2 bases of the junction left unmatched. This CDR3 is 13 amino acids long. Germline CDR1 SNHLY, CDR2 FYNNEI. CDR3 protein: CASSDNRGQPQHF. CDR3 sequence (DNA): TGTGCCAGCAGTGACAACAGGGGTCAGCCCCAGCATTTT.

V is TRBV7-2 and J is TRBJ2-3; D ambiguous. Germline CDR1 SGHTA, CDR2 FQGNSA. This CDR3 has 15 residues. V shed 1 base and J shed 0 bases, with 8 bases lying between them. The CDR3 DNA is TGTGCCAGCAGCTTAGTATCTCCTAGCACAGATACGCAGTATTTT. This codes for CASSLVSPSTDTQYF.

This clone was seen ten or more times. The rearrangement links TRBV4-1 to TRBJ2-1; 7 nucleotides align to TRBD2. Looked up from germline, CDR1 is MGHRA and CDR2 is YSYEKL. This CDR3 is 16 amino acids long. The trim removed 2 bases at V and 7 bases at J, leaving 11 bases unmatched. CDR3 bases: TGCGCCAGCAGCCAAAGACTGGCGGGAGAGGGTAATGAGCAGTTCTTC. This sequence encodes CASSQRLAGEGNEQFF.

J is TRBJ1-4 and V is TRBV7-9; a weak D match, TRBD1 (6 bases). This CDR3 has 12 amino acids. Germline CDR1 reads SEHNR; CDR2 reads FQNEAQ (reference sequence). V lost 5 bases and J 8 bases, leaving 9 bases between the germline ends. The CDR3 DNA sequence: TGTGCCAGCAGCGGGGGCGGGGAAAAACTGTTTTTT. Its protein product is CASSGGGEKLFF.

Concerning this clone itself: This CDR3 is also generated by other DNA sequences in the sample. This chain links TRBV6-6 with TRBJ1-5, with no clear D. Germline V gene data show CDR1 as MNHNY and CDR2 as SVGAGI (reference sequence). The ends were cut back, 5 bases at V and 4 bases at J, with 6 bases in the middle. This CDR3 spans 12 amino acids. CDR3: CASSTSNQPQHF. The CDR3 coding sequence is TGTGCCAGCAGTACATCGAATCAGCCCCAGCATTTT.

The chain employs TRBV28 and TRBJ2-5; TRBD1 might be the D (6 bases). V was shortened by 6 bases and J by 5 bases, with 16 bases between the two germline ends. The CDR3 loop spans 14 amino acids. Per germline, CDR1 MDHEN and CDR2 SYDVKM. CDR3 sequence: CASRRRDTLETQYF. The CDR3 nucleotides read TGTGCCAGCAGGCGCCGGGACACTCTGGAGACCCAGTACTTC.

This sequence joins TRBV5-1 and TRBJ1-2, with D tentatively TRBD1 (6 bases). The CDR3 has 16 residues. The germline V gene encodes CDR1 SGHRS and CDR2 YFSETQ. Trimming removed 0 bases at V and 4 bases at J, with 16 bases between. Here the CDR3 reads CASSLVGTSQFYGYTF. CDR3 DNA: TGCGCCAGCAGCTTGGTCGGGACATCGCAGTTCTATGGCTACACCTTC.

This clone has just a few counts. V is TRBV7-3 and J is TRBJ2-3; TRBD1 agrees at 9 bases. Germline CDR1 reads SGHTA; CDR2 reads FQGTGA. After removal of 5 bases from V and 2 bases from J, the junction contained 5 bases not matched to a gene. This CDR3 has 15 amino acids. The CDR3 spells CASSRTGGPTDTQYF. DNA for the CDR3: TGTGCCAGCAGCCGTACAGGGGGCCCCACAGATACGCAGTATTTT.

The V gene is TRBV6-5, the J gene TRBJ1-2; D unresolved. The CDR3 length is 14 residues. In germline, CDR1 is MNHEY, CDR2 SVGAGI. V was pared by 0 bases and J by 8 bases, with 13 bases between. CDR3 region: CASSYSQVSQGYTF. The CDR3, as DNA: TGTGCCAGCAGTTACTCGCAGGTTTCCCAGGGCTACACCTTC.

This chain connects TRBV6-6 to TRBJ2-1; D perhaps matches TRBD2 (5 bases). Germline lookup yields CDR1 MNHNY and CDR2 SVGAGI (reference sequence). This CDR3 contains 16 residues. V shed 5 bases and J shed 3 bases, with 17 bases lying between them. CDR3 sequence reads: CASSVGGPNRYNEQFF. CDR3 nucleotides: TGTGCCAGCAGTGTCGGCGGGCCTAATCGCTACAATGAGCAGTTCTTC.

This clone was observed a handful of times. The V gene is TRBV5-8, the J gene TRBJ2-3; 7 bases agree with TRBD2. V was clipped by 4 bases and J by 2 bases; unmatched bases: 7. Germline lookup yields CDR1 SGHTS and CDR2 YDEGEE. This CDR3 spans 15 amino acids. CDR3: CASSAGLRATDTQYF. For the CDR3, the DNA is TGTGCCAGCAGCGCGGGACTACGCGCCACAGATACGCAGTATTTT.

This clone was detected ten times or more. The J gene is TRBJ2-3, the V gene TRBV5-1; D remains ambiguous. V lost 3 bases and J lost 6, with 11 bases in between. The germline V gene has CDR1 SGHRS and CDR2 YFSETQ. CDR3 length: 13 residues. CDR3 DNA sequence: TGCGCCAGCAGCTCGCCTACACAGGATACGCAGTATTTT. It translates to CASSSPTQDTQYF.

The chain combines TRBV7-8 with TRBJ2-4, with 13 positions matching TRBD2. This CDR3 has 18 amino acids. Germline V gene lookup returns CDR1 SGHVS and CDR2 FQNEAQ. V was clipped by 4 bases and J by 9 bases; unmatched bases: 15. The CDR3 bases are TGTGCCAGCAGCTCCGCATCCGGGACTAGCGGGGTGGCGAGCATTCAGTACTTC. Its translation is CASSSASGTSGVASIQYF.

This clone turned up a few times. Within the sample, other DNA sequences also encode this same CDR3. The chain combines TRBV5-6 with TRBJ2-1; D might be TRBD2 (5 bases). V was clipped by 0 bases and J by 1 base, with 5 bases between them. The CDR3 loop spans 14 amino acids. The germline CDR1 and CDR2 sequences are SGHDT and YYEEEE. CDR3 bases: TGTGCCAGCAGCTTGGCGGGGTCCTACAATGAGCAGTTCTTC. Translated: CASSLAGSYNEQFF.

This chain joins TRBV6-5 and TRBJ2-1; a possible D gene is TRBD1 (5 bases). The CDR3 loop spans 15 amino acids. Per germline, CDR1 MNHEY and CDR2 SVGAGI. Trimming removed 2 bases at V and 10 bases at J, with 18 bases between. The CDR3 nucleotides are TGTGCCAGCAGTTACGACGGGTCGGTGACAGAGGAGCAGTTCTTC. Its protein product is CASSYDGSVTEEQFF.

CDR3 loop: CASSLAGDRVGSPLHF. Here the CDR3 DNA reads TGCGCCAGCAGCTTGGCCGGAGACAGGGTGGGTTCACCCCTCCACTTT. V is TRBV5-1 and J is TRBJ1-6, with 7 bases lining up with TRBD1. The V and J ends lost 0 bases and 9 bases, in that order; junction bases with no gene match: 9. In germline, CDR1 is SGHRS, CDR2 YFSETQ. The CDR3 is 16 amino acids.

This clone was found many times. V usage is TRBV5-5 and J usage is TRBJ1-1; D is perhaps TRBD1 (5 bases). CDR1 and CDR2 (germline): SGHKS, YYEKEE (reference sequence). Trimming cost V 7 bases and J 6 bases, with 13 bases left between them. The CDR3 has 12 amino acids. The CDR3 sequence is CASAAGGAEAFF. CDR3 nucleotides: TGTGCCAGCGCTGCCGGGGGGGCTGAAGCTTTCTTT.

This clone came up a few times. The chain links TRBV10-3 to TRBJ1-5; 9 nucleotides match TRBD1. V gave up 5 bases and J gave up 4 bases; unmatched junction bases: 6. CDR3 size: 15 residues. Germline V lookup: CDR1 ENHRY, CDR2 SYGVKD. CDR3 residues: CAISPGQGDNQPQHF. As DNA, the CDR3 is TGTGCCATCAGTCCGGGACAGGGAGATAATCAGCCCCAGCATTTT.

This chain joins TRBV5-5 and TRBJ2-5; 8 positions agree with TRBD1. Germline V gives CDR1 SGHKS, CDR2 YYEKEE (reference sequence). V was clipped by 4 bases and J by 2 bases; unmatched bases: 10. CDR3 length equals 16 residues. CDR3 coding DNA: TGTGCCAGCAGCCAAGGATGGACAGGGACGCAAGAGACCCAGTACTTC. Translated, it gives CASSQGWTGTQETQYF.

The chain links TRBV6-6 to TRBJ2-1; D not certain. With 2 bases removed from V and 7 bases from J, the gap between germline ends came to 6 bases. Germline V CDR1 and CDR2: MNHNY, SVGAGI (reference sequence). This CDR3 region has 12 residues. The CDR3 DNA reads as TGTGCCAGCAGTTACGAGACAAATGAGCAGTTCTTC. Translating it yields CASSYETNEQFF.

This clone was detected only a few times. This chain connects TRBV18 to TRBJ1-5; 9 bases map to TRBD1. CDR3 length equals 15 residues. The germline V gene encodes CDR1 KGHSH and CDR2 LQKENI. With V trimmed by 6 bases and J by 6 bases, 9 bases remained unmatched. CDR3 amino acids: CASSPGTGKSQPQHF. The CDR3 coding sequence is TGTGCCAGCTCGCCCGGGACAGGGAAAAGTCAGCCCCAGCATTTT.

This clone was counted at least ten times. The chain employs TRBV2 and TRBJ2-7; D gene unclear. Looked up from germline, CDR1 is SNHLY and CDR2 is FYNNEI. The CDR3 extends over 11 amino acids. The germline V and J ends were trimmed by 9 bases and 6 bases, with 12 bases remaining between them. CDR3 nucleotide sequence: TGTGCCAGTTCCCCGCAGTCCGAGCAGTACTTC. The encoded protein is CASSPQSEQYF.

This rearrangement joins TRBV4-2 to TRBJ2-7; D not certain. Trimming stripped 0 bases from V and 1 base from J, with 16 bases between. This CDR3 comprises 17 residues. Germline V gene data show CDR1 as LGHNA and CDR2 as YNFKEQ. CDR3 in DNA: TGTGCCAGCAGCCAAGATTTGGCAGGCTCCCATTCCTACGAGCAGTACTTC. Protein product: CASSQDLAGSHSYEQYF.

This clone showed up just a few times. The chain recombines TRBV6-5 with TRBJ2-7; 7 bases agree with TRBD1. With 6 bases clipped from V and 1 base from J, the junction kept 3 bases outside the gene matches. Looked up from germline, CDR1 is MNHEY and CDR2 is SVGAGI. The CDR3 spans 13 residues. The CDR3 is CASRPGQSYEQYF. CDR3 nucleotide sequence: TGTGCCAGCAGGCCGGGACAGTCCTACGAGCAGTACTTC.

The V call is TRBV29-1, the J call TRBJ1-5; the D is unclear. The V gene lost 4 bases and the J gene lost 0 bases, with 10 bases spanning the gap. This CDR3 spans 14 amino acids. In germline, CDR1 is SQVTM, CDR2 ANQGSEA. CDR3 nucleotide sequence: TGCAGCGTTGTTTTTACTAATAGCAATCAGCCCCAGCATTTT. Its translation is CSVVFTNSNQPQHF.